Below are 11 T cell receptor beta chains sequenced from a single sample in a study of OX40 agonist ivuxolimab in advanced cancers. Here immunoSEQ multiplex PCR was the method, and the copy in TCRdb shows in-frame clones only, minus some. This repertoire shows about 58,000 clones, roughly 80% found once; its top ten account for 2.5% to 4%. The sample here was CD4+ or CD8+ T cells sorted from blood, taken in a trial of the OX40 agonist ivuxolimab. These receptors were collected from an adult with an advanced solid tumor such as melanoma, head and neck, liver or kidney cancer.

This chain connects TRBV9 to TRBJ1-1; the D is unclear. V dropped 3 bases and J dropped 1 base, with 7 bases sitting between them. The CDR3 length is 13 residues. CDR1 and CDR2 (germline): SGDLS, YYNGEE. This CDR3 is CASSGQQNTEAFF. CDR3 DNA sequence: TGTGCCAGCAGCGGGCAGCAGAACACTGAAGCTTTCTTT.

The rearrangement joins TRBV10-3 to TRBJ1-2; perhaps TRBD1 as D (5 bases). The CDR3 is 14 residues long. CDR1 and CDR2 (germline): ENHRY, SYGVKD. V was trimmed by 2 bases and J by 8 bases, leaving 15 bases between them. The CDR3 nucleotides read TGTGCCATCAGTGAGCCCCCCCCGGGGGTAGGCTACACCTTC. It translates to CAISEPPPGVGYTF.

The chain employs TRBV12-5 and TRBJ1-5, with TRBD1 as a possible D gene (6 bases). V dropped 7 bases and J dropped 4 bases, with 14 bases sitting between them. Germline V CDR1 and CDR2: LGHNT, FRNRAP. The CDR3 runs 14 residues. The CDR3 region has the DNA TGTGCTAGTGCCGTCGGGACACCGAATCAGCCCCAGCATTTT. Encoded protein: CASAVGTPNQPQHF. Together with reference TRBV12-5 and TRBJ1-5, the CDR3 gives the full variable domain: DARVTQTPRHKVTEMGQEVTMRCQPILGHNTVFWYRQTMMQGLELLAYFRNRAPLDDSGMPKDRFSAEMPDATLATLKIQPSEPRDSAVYFCASAVGTPNQPQHFGDGTRLSIL.

This clone has only one observation. This chain links TRBV28 with TRBJ1-1, with D unresolved. Trimming pared 2 bases from V and 6 bases from J, leaving 10 bases between. CDR3 size: 13 residues. Germline CDR1 reads MDHEN; CDR2 reads SYDVKM. As DNA, the CDR3 is TGTGCCAGCAGTTTACCCCGCAGCGCTGAAGCTTTCTTT. Translating it yields CASSLPRSAEAFF.

The CDR3 region is CASSQDRDVRALHF. The CDR3 DNA sequence: TGTGCCAGCAGTCAGGACAGGGACGTACGGGCCCTCCACTTT. This sequence joins TRBV6-5 and TRBJ1-6; 8 bases are shared with TRBD1. This CDR3 contains 14 residues. After removal of 5 bases from V and 14 bases from J, the junction contained 11 bases not matched to a gene. Per the germline V gene, CDR1 is MNHEY and CDR2 is SVGAGI.

This sequence joins TRBV12-5 and TRBJ2-2, with D possibly being TRBD1 or TRBD2 (5 bases each). The CDR3 consists of 14 residues. V lost 6 bases and J 5 bases, leaving 13 bases between the germline ends. Germline CDR1 and CDR2: LGHNT and FRNRAP. CDR3 loop: CASGTGAQTGELFF. The DNA of the CDR3 is TGTGCTAGTGGAACCGGGGCCCAGACCGGGGAGCTGTTTTTT.

J is TRBJ1-3 and V is TRBV7-8, with 9 bases lining up with TRBD1. There are 14 residues in the CDR3. The V segment lost 6 bases and the J segment 3 bases; nucleotides outside the gene matches: 3. Per the germline V gene, CDR1 is SGHVS and CDR2 is FQNEAQ. CDR3 residues: CASSRDRDGNTIYF. The CDR3 DNA is TGTGCCAGCAGTCGGGACAGGGATGGAAACACCATATATTTT.

V is TRBV7-8 and J is TRBJ1-4; D not resolved. V was pared by 1 base and J by 6 bases, with 6 bases between. Looked up from germline, CDR1 is SGHVS and CDR2 is FQNEAQ. The CDR3 covers 13 residues. CDR3 sequence reads: CASSLVGYEKLFF. DNA of the CDR3: TGTGCCAGCAGCTTAGTAGGATATGAAAAACTGTTTTTT. The full variable domain, rest sourced from reference TRBV7-8 and TRBJ1-4, is GAGVSQSPRYKVAKRGQDVALRCDPISGHVSLFWYQQALGQGPEFLTYFQNEAQLDKSGLPSDRFFAERPEGSVSTLKIQRTQQEDSAVYLCASSLVGYEKLFFGSGTQLSVL.

V gene TRBV5-1 combines with J gene TRBJ2-3; tentatively, D is TRBD1 (6 bases). Trimming removed 0 bases at V and 6 bases at J, with 14 bases between. Germline loops: CDR1 SGHRS, CDR2 YFSETQ. The CDR3 covers 15 residues. CDR3 sequence: CASSLGQGPQDTQYF. In DNA, the CDR3 is TGCGCCAGCAGCTTGGGTCAGGGGCCCCAGGATACGCAGTATTTT.

The chain links TRBV7-9 to TRBJ2-1; possibly TRBD1 for D (5 bases). Per germline, CDR1 SEHNR and CDR2 FQNEAQ (reference sequence). Trimming pared 5 bases from V and 3 bases from J, leaving 11 bases between. The CDR3 runs to 14 residues. The chain's CDR3 is CASSKLDIYNEQFF. The CDR3 DNA reads TGTGCCAGCAGCAAGTTGGACATCTACAATGAGCAGTTCTTC.

The rearrangement links TRBV2 to TRBJ2-6; 9 bases fit TRBD2. The CDR3 extends over 17 amino acids. Germline loops: CDR1 SNHLY, CDR2 FYNNEI. After removal of 5 bases from V and 0 bases from J, the junction contained 5 bases not matched to a gene. CDR3 residues: CASSLLAGSSGANVLTF. The CDR3 DNA is TGTGCCAGCAGTCTACTAGCGGGTTCCTCTGGGGCCAACGTCCTGACTTTC.